The rows below give T cell receptor beta chains drawn from one sample of a study of CD8 T cells in Susac syndrome. TCRdb called the immunoSEQ multiplex PCR reads again in MiXCR, with one record for every CDR3 protein. The table lists about 300,000 distinct CDR3 sequences, just over 90% of them singletons, with approximately 0.065% in the top ten. The material sequenced was CD4+ T cells from PBMCs. All receptors come from a human donor with multiple sclerosis. Both conserved end residues are part of each CDR3. A D gene is named only where the DNA matches it firmly. Not every row has a clone size; where given, it reads once, few, many or a size class.

CDR3nt	CDR3aa	v_gene	j_gene	d_gene	abundance
TGTGCCAGTAGGGGACAGACAGATACGCAGTATTTT	CASRGQTDTQYF	TRBV19	TRBJ2-3	TRBD1	NA
TGTGCCAGCAGTGGGGTCACTGAAGCTTTCTTT	CASSGVTEAFF	TRBV6-1	TRBJ1-1	NA	few
TGTGCCAGCAGCTTAGGTGGTAGCGGAAACACAGATACGCAGTATTTT	CASSLGGSGNTDTQYF	TRBV7-6	TRBJ2-3	NA	NA
TGTGCCAGCAGTTTAGTGGGTAACACTAATGAAAAACTGTTTTTT	CASSLVGNTNEKLFF	TRBV12-3/TRBV12-4	TRBJ1-4	NA	NA
TGTGCCAGCAGCTTTAGCGCTTCCGGGACCAGACCTCCGGAGCAGTACTTC	CASSFSASGTRPPEQYF	TRBV7-2	TRBJ2-7	NA	NA
TGTGCCAGCACTAAACAGGGGACAGATACGCAGTATTTT	CASTKQGTDTQYF	TRBV6-5	TRBJ2-3	TRBD1	NA
TGTGCCAGCAGCTCTACAGGGAGAAAGGTTGAAGCTTTCTTT	CASSSTGRKVEAFF	TRBV7-9	TRBJ1-1	NA	NA
TGTGCCAGCAGTTCCTCAGCGGGAGTTGGGGGAGGCGGGGAGCTGTTTTTT	CASSSSAGVGGGGELFF	TRBV27	TRBJ2-2	TRBD2	NA
TGCAGTGCCCCGGGGCTATCGGCAGGGCTTGAGACCCAGTACTTC	CSAPGLSAGLETQYF	TRBV20-1	TRBJ2-5	NA	NA
TGCAGTGCTAGAGTGTGGGACAGGGGGTTCGGGGAGCAGTTCTTC	CSARVWDRGFGEQFF	TRBV20-1	TRBJ2-1	TRBD1	NA
TGTGCCAGCAGCCTAGGGACAGGGGGAAACATCTACAATGAGCAGTTCTTC	CASSLGTGGNIYNEQFF	TRBV7-9	TRBJ2-1	TRBD1	NA
TGTGCCAGCAGCCTACCCTGGGGAAGCGAAGAGATCCAGTACTTC	CASSLPWGSEEIQYF	TRBV7-9	TRBJ2-5	NA	NA
TGTGCCAGCAGTTTAAAATATGGGACTCGCACCGGGGAGCTGTTTTTT	CASSLKYGTRTGELFF	TRBV12-3/TRBV12-4	TRBJ2-2	NA	NA
TGTGCCAGCAGCCCTCGACAGGGCGGTACAGAGACCCAGTACTTC	CASSPRQGGTETQYF	TRBV5-4	TRBJ2-5	TRBD1	NA
TGTGCCATTGGGAAATCAGGGAATCCAAATAATTCACCCCTCCACTTT	CAIGKSGNPNNSPLHF	TRBV27	TRBJ1-6	NA	NA
TGTGCCAGCAGTTCTACGGCAAAATCTAACTATGGCTACACCTTC	CASSSTAKSNYGYTF	TRBV28	TRBJ1-2	NA	NA
TGTGCCAGCAGCTTGTCTAGCGCTAACATTCAGTACTTC	CASSLSSANIQYF	TRBV5-6	TRBJ2-4	NA	once
TGTGCCAGCAGCTTTACTAGCGGGGGGGCCGCCACCGGGGAGCTGTTTTTT	CASSFTSGGAATGELFF	TRBV11-2	TRBJ2-2	TRBD2	NA